This is a list of T cell receptor beta chains from one sample in a study of cytomegalovirus exposure and HLA in healthy donors. Method: immunoSEQ multiplex PCR; TCRdb's copy keeps in-frame clones and lacks some. The sample carries around 300,000 clones, 88% recorded once. The sample was PBMCs. Receptors originate from a woman younger than 35 in good health and CMV-seronegative. CDR3s include the opening cysteine and the closing phenylalanine or tryptophan. A D gene is named only where the DNA matches it firmly. Size is omitted from some rows. Given values are once, few, many or a class for expanded clones.

size	D	V	J	CDR3	DNA
-	TRBD1	TRBV5-1	TRBJ1-2	CASSGTTGNYGYTF	TGCGCCAGCAGCGGAACGACAGGGAACTATGGCTACACCTTC
-	TRBD1	TRBV28	TRBJ1-5	CASRGTVNQPQHF	TGTGCCAGCAGAGGGACAGTTAATCAGCCCCAGCATTTT
-	-	TRBV19	TRBJ1-5	CASGSGGYNQPQHF	TGTGCCAGTGGCTCGGGGGGCTACAATCAGCCCCAGCATTTT
-	-	TRBV9	TRBJ1-1	CASSVGRAPTGTEAFF	TGTGCCAGCAGCGTAGGCAGGGCTCCTACGGGCACTGAAGCTTTCTTT
-	TRBD1	TRBV5-1	TRBJ1-4	CASSRDRINEKLFF	TGCGCCAGCAGTCGGGACAGAATTAATGAAAAACTGTTTTTT
-	TRBD1	TRBV27	TRBJ2-7	CASSPTGPLAYEQYF	TGTGCCAGCAGCCCGACAGGGCCGCTGGCCTACGAGCAGTACTTC
-	TRBD2	TRBV7-2	TRBJ2-7	CASSLVALAETYEQYF	TGTGCCAGCAGCTTAGTCGCGCTAGCGGAGACCTACGAGCAGTACTTC
once	-	TRBV28	TRBJ2-7	CASSTVADEQYF	TGTGCCAGCAGCACGGTAGCGGACGAGCAGTACTTC
-	TRBD1	TRBV28	TRBJ2-2	CASSLLTGGGTGELFF	TGTGCCAGCAGTTTATTGACAGGGGGAGGCACCGGGGAGCTGTTTTTT
-	TRBD1	TRBV5-1	TRBJ1-2	CASNRDRDHYGYTF	TGCGCCAGCAACCGGGACAGGGACCACTATGGCTACACCTTC
once	-	TRBV7-6	TRBJ2-1	CASTLDNEQFF	TGTGCCAGCACACTAGACAATGAGCAGTTCTTC
-	TRBD2	TRBV28	TRBJ2-1	CASSLEGLAGWNEQFF	TGTGCCAGCAGTTTAGAGGGACTAGCGGGATGGAATGAGCAGTTCTTC
-	-	TRBV6-5	TRBJ2-5	CASSYGFHQETQYF	TGTGCCAGCAGTTACGGCTTCCACCAAGAGACCCAGTACTTC
-	-	TRBV4-1	TRBJ2-1	CASSQAPGYNEQFF	TGCGCCAGCAGCCAAGCACCGGGATACAATGAGCAGTTCTTC
-	TRBD2	TRBV6-1	TRBJ2-2	CASSEPAGVPGELFF	TGTGCCAGCAGTGAACCAGCGGGAGTACCCGGGGAGCTGTTTTTT
few	TRBD2	TRBV4-1	TRBJ2-1	CASSQSAGDNEQFF	TGCGCCAGCAGCCAATCGGCGGGAGACAATGAGCAGTTCTTC
-	-	TRBV4-2	TRBJ2-7	CASSQDAVAPYEQYF	TGTGCCAGCAGCCAAGATGCGGTAGCCCCCTACGAGCAGTACTTC